This T cell receptor beta chain was captured in a study of control samples from healthy donors and cancer patients. The CDR3 is made up of 13 amino acids. Germline V lookup: CDR1 LGHNT, CDR2 FRNRAP. Unmatched junction bases numbered 5, after V lost 6 bases and J lost 9 bases. TCRdb keeps only in-frame clones here, not all; method: immunoSEQ multiplex PCR. The sample has 65,000 to 80,000 clones, roughly 90% seen once. The sequenced sample was PBMCs. The TCR comes from a woman between 45 and 60 years old with colorectal cancer. The rearrangement joins TRBV12-5 to TRBJ2-1; 10 bases are a match to TRBD2. CDR3 loop: CASGRLAGGEQFF. Here the CDR3 DNA reads TGTGCTAGTGGGCGACTAGCGGGCGGTGAGCAGTTCTTC.